These 23 T cell receptor beta chains originate from one sample sequenced in a study of blood T cell repertoires in COVID-19 (TCRdb year 2020). Library preparation used the immunoSEQ multiplex PCR assay. As stored in TCRdb, this immuneACCESS dataset retains in-frame rearrangements with V and J assigned. A fraction of the clones does not appear; measured against another copy, unresolved V genes explain less than half of the discrepancy, and the remainder lacks a known reason. The sample profile shows over 200,000 clones; 89% of them were found once. The ten largest make up 4.8% of the sample. The material sequenced was peripheral blood. The receptors come from a woman between 40 and 50 years old with acute or convalescent COVID-19.

The rearrangement joins TRBV2 to TRBJ2-5; tentative D call: TRBD1 (5 bases). The length of the CDR3 is 13 residues. V lost 8 bases and J lost 5, with 15 bases in between. Germline CDR1 reads SNHLY; CDR2 reads FYNNEI. CDR3 region: CASYALGRETQYF. The CDR3, as DNA: TGTGCCAGCTATGCTTTGGGGCGGGAGACCCAGTACTTC.

The J gene is TRBJ2-1, the V gene TRBV10-3, with 10 bases matching TRBD2. The CDR3 spans 15 residues. The germline CDR1 and CDR2 sequences are ENHRY and SYGVKD. The CDR3 is CANGPAGGLHSAQFF. CDR3 nucleotides: TGTGCAAACGGGCCAGCGGGGGGGCTTCATTCGGCGCAGTTCTTC.

V usage is TRBV24-1 and J usage is TRBJ1-5; 9 bases fit TRBD1. The CDR3 runs to 17 residues. With 1 base clipped from V and 2 bases from J, the junction kept 5 bases outside the gene matches. Germline V CDR1 and CDR2: KGHDR, SFDVKD. CDR3 nucleotide sequence: TGTGCCACCAGTGATTTAAGACAGGGGGAGGGCAATCAGCCCCAGCATTTT. Translated: CATSDLRQGEGNQPQHF.

In its sample, this clone was seen many times. The chain employs TRBV6-1 and TRBJ2-5, with D tentatively TRBD2 (6 bases). V shed 4 bases and J shed 1 base, with 16 bases lying between them. The CDR3 spans 16 residues. CDR1 MNHNS and CDR2 SASEGT come from the germline V gene. This CDR3 reads CASSVRGLGGQETQYF. Written as DNA, the CDR3 is TGTGCCAGCAGTGTAAGGGGACTCGGGGGCCAAGAGACCCAGTACTTC.

The V and J genes are TRBV5-5 and TRBJ1-5; TRBD1 aligns across 7 bases. The CDR3 extends over 14 amino acids. Germline V gene data show CDR1 as SGHKS and CDR2 as YYEKEE (reference sequence). Trimming cost V 4 bases and J 1 base; bases outside gene matches: 2. In DNA, the CDR3 is TGTGCCAGCAGCATGACAGGGAGCAATCAGCCCCAGCATTTT. Amino acids: CASSMTGSNQPQHF.

The CDR3 region is CASSFAGTTRAGNTIYF. As DNA, the CDR3 is TGTGCCAGCAGCTTTGCCGGGACAACGAGGGCTGGAAACACCATATATTTT. V is TRBV11-2 and J is TRBJ1-3; perhaps TRBD1 as D (6 bases). Trimming stripped 3 bases from V and 2 bases from J, with 17 bases between. Germline CDR1 and CDR2: SGHAT and FQNNGV. This CDR3 has 17 residues.

This clone was seen just once. This chain links TRBV9 with TRBJ2-3; 9 bases align to TRBD1. The CDR3 sequence is 15 residues long. Germline V CDR1 and CDR2: SGDLS, YYNGEE. V was pared by 2 bases and J by 1 base, with 2 bases of the junction left unmatched. CDR3 in amino acids: CASSVYRGRTDTQYF. The DNA for the CDR3 is TGTGCCAGCAGCGTTTACAGGGGGCGCACAGATACGCAGTATTTT.

The CDR3 region has the DNA TGTGCCAGCGGGAGGGACCGGAATGAGCAGTTCTTC. Encoded protein: CASGRDRNEQFF. The chain is built from TRBV6-5 and TRBJ2-1; 7 nucleotides line up with TRBD2. The CDR3 has 12 residues. Germline trimming cut 8 bases from V and 7 bases from J; bases unmatched to any gene: 5. The germline V gene has CDR1 MNHEY and CDR2 SVGAGI.

The V and J genes are TRBV10-3 and TRBJ1-5; weak D call: TRBD1 (5 bases). The CDR3 runs 16 residues. V lost 0 bases to trimming and J lost 1 base, with 10 bases between them. The germline V gene encodes CDR1 ENHRY and CDR2 SYGVKD. This chain's CDR3 is CAISESDTGSNQPQHF. The DNA of the CDR3 is TGTGCCATCAGTGAGTCGGACACCGGGAGCAATCAGCCCCAGCATTTT.

This chain connects TRBV7-9 to TRBJ1-1; 7 nucleotides align to TRBD1. This CDR3 has 17 residues. Germline assignment: CDR1 SEHNR and CDR2 FQNEAQ (reference sequence). After removal of 4 bases from V and 0 bases from J, the junction contained 11 bases not matched to a gene. The CDR3 loop is CASSSPRDRTLNTEAFF. As DNA, the CDR3 is TGTGCCAGCAGCTCCCCCCGGGACAGAACTTTGAACACTGAAGCTTTCTTT.

This rearrangement joins TRBV4-1 to TRBJ1-5; D is uncertain. CDR1 and CDR2 from the germline V gene are MGHRA and YSYEKL. V was cut by 5 bases and J by 3 bases, with 23 bases left in between. The CDR3 is 18 amino acids. The DNA of the CDR3 is TGCGCCAGCAGCTATGAAGCCCTACCCAAGCGGGACAATCAGCCCCAGCATTTT. Encoded protein: CASSYEALPKRDNQPQHF.

The V gene is TRBV19, the J gene TRBJ1-3, with D maybe TRBD1 (6 bases). Per the germline V gene, CDR1 is LNHDA and CDR2 is SQIVND (reference sequence). The CDR3 runs to 15 residues. V shed 5 bases and J shed 2 bases, with 13 bases lying between them. The chain's CDR3 is CASSPIQGAGNTIYF. The DNA of the CDR3 is TGTGCCAGTAGTCCGATACAGGGAGCTGGAAACACCATATATTTT. Based on the CDR3 plus reference TRBV19 and TRBJ1-3, the full variable domain is DGGITQSPKYLFRKEGQNVTLSCEQNLNHDAMYWYRQDPGQGLRLIYYSQIVNDFQKGDIAEGYSVSREKKESFPLTVTSAQKNPTAFYLCASSPIQGAGNTIYFGEGSWLTVV.

The chain has TRBV6-6 and TRBJ1-1, with TRBD1 as a possible D gene (5 bases). The ends were cut back, 4 bases at V and 5 bases at J, with 11 bases in the middle. CDR1 is MNHNY and CDR2 is SVGAGI in the germline V gene (reference sequence). The CDR3 sequence is 13 residues long. CDR3 DNA sequence: TGTGCCAGCAGTTTGCCTGGGGGGACTGAAGCTTTCTTT. The encoded protein is CASSLPGGTEAFF.

This clone was detected ten times or more. The V and J genes are TRBV19 and TRBJ1-5; the match to TRBD1 covers 7 bases. CDR3 length: 15 residues. Germline CDR1 is LNHDA and CDR2 is SQIVND (reference sequence). V trimming: 3 bases; J trimming: 7 bases; junction bases outside the gene matches: 9. The CDR3 reads CASSIIEGASQPQHF. CDR3 nucleotide sequence: TGTGCCAGTAGTATTATTGAGGGGGCAAGCCAGCCCCAGCATTTT. Filled out from reference TRBV19 and TRBJ1-5, the complete variable domain reads DGGITQSPKYLFRKEGQNVTLSCEQNLNHDAMYWYRQDPGQGLRLIYYSQIVNDFQKGDIAEGYSVSREKKESFPLTVTSAQKNPTAFYLCASSIIEGASQPQHFGDGTRLSIL.

The genes are TRBV2 and TRBJ1-5; maybe TRBD1 (5 bases). V was shortened by 0 bases and J by 6 bases, with 12 bases between the two germline ends. Germline V lookup: CDR1 SNHLY, CDR2 FYNNEI. This CDR3 is built from 15 residues. The CDR3 sequence is CASSEALGVAQPQHF. CDR3 in DNA: TGTGCCAGCAGTGAAGCGCTAGGGGTAGCTCAGCCCCAGCATTTT.

The rearrangement links TRBV18 to TRBJ1-2; tentatively, D is TRBD1 (5 bases). The CDR3 extends over 14 amino acids. Trimming left V 6 bases short and J 1 base short, with 12 bases between. Germline V CDR1 and CDR2: KGHSH, LQKENI. CDR3 protein: CASSMSTVNYGYTF. As DNA, the CDR3 is TGTGCCAGCTCTATGTCGACAGTTAACTATGGCTACACCTTC.

J is TRBJ1-5 and V is TRBV6-6, with 9 bases that match TRBD1. CDR3 length: 15 amino acids. CDR1 MNHNY and CDR2 SVGAGI come from the germline V gene (reference sequence). After removal of 1 base from V and 7 bases from J, the junction contained 5 bases not matched to a gene. CDR3 in amino acids: CASSYLGQGGQPQHF. CDR3 in DNA: TGTGCCAGCAGTTACTTGGGACAGGGCGGGCAGCCCCAGCATTTT.

V is TRBV6-4 and J is TRBJ1-1; 12 nucleotides agree with TRBD1. J lost 10 bases, V lost 0 bases, and 9 bases had no gene match. CDR3 length equals 16 residues. The germline V gene encodes CDR1 MRHNA and CDR2 SNTAGT. The CDR3 DNA reads as TGTGCCAGCAGTGACTCGTTTGGGACAGGGGGCGCGGTAGCTTTCTTT. This translates into CASSDSFGTGGAVAFF.

This chain uses TRBV13 with TRBJ1-4; 7 bases are a match to TRBD1. Trimming took 2 bases from V and 3 from J; bases not matched to a gene: 3. CDR1 and CDR2 from the germline V gene are PRHDT and FYEKMQ (reference sequence). CDR3 length: 15 residues. The CDR3 region is CASSLNRGPNEKLFF. The CDR3 coding sequence is TGTGCCAGCAGCTTAAACAGGGGACCTAATGAAAAACTGTTTTTT.

The DNA of the CDR3 is TGTGCCAGCAGCGGAGCCTCCTACGAGCAGTACGTC. Encoded protein: CASSGASYEQYV. The rearrangement uses TRBV7-9 and TRBJ2-7; the D is unclear. The CDR3 consists of 12 residues. Germline CDR1 reads SEHNR; CDR2 reads FQNEAQ (reference sequence). Trimming cost V 5 bases and J 0 bases, with 5 bases left between them.

This clone was recorded once. CDR3 bases: TGTGCCAGCTATGCACCGGGACAGATCTACGAGCAGTACGTC. Translation gives CASYAPGQIYEQYV. This rearrangement joins TRBV3-1 (or the pseudogene TRBV3-2) to TRBJ2-7, with 7 bases that match TRBD1. Per germline, CDR1 LGHDT and CDR2 YNNKEL (reference sequence). V trimming: 8 bases; J trimming: 3 bases; junction bases outside the gene matches: 10. The CDR3 spans 14 residues.

For the CDR3, the DNA is TGTGCCAGCAGCCCTGACACGAACACTGAAGCTTTCTTT. This gives the protein CASSPDTNTEAFF. The J gene is TRBJ1-1, the V gene TRBV13; D unresolved. In germline, CDR1 is PRHDT, CDR2 FYEKMQ (reference sequence). CDR3 length: 13 amino acids. V was cut by 5 bases and J by 1 base, with 8 bases left in between.

This chain links TRBV6-1 with TRBJ1-2; D is undetermined. V gave up 3 bases and J gave up 8 bases, with 13 bases separating them. The germline V gene encodes CDR1 MNHNS and CDR2 SASEGT. The CDR3 extends over 13 amino acids. The CDR3 nucleotides read TGTGCCAGCAGTGAGCGGGAGGGTTGGGGCTACACCTTC. Translating it yields CASSEREGWGYTF.